The sequence of this T cell receptor (beta chain) was determined in a study of blood T cell repertoires in COVID-19 (TCRdb year 2020). Some background on the complete study: The collaborator samples originated in the United States, Italy and Spain and spanned the acute and convalescent phases of COVID-19. The prospective study material was composed of cDNA or gDNA derived from T cells, B-cell-depleted T cells, or PBMCs. Subjects who had been exposed to COVID-19, were actively infected with it, or had recovered from it provided the deeply sampled blood TCRbeta repertoires that made up the dataset. The repertoires were released in a freely available public database meant as a resource for research on the immune response to SARS-CoV-2. Samples came from the ongoing ImmuneRACE study (first 160 participants) plus 1,254 subjects from 6 global collaborators. The sample metadata nearly always contained a de-identified subject ID, COVID-19 status, age in years and sex. HLA class I and class II types, where available, came from metadata supplied by the sample provider rather than from assay-based typing. The paper's findings and limits, for the study overall: The quantity of clinical and demographic metadata differed by source and by participant and was supplied without curation.

Collaborating institutions collected whole blood in K2EDTA tubes following their own protocols. For TCRbeta analysis, collaborators shipped samples in one of three forms: frozen whole blood, isolated PBMCs, or DNA extracted from either of those sample types. The immunoSEQ Assay, a bias-controlled multiplex PCR, was used to amplify TCRbeta CDR3 regions from genomic DNA. On the authors' methods: Within the assay, amplification of reference gene primers was used to estimate how many nucleated cells each sample contained. Sequence reads were collapsed and filtered to measure the absolute abundance of every unique TCRbeta CDR3 rearrangement. For each sample, productive Simpson clonality was calculated as the square root of Simpson's diversity index over productive rearrangements. The immuneACCESS repertoire file appears here via TCRdb, limited to in-frame rearrangements. These files lack a portion of the clones; in checked studies, under half of the deficit traces to unresolved V genes, and the cause of the others is not known. V, J and clone size derive from that table, while D and trimming were established from the DNA sequence. Recorded for this sample are roughly 110,000 clones; about 70% of them occurred a single time. The ten largest make up approximately 0.9% of the sample.

As for this clone: Its antigen is not yet known. Base quality data are lacking; no much larger clone is found one base away.

CDR1 and CDR2 (SGHVS, FQNEAQ) derive from the germline V gene. A distance of 14 bases separates the germline ends of V and J, which lose 5 bases and 9 bases respectively. There are 13 amino acids in the CDR3, from cysteine to phenylalanine inclusive. Solely the CDR3 DNA is kept, with 39 bases framed from the first base. This sequence uses TRBV7-8 and TRBJ1-3; the D region possibly corresponds to TRBD1 (5 bases align). The specimen sequenced was peripheral blood. This TCR was recovered from a human donor with acute or convalescent COVID-19. The donor label of this sample is uncertain. The sequenced DNA: TGTGCCAGCAGCGCCAACAGGCGTCCCACCATATATTTT. This sequence encodes CASSANRRPTIYF.